This T cell receptor beta chain was found in a study of siplizumab effects on memory and regulatory T cells. Regarding this clone: Its cognate antigen is unknown.

Generated by immunoSEQ multiplex PCR, the TCRdb table keeps only in-frame clones and is missing some. In the table there are roughly 50,000 clones, about 90% of which are singletons. The V end was cut by 5 bases, the J end by 0 bases, with 10 bases between. Germline V CDR1 and CDR2: MDHEN, SYDVKM. The CDR3 runs 14 residues. Overall study findings and caveats: The mean Treg-derived percentage of mappable alloreactive CD4+ clones was 60% to 70% with siplizumab compared with approximately 28% in controls. Siplizumab significantly brought down the alloreactive sequences that trace back to unstimulated CD4+ memory cells. Assignment to unstimulated subsets succeeded for only a minor fraction of the alloreactive clones.

The material sequenced was naive CD8+ T cells sorted from blood. The chain employs TRBV28 and TRBJ2-5; no clear D gene. The TCR sequence derives from a human donor in good health. DNA of the CDR3: TGTGCCAGCAGTGCTACAGTTTACCAAGAGACCCAGTACTTC. Amino acids: CASSATVYQETQYF.